This TCR beta chain was sequenced in a study of T cell changes during pregnancy in multiple sclerosis. Repertoires were generated with immunoSEQ multiplex PCR, while TCRdb's copy carries only in-frame clones and drops some. The sample contains 50,000 to 65,000 clones, 90% to 95% of which appear only once. The CDR3 runs 13 residues. The germline V and J ends were trimmed by 5 bases and 1 base, with 6 bases remaining between them. Germline CDR1 reads SGHTA; CDR2 reads FQGNSA. This clonotype was sampled from a female donor with multiple sclerosis, enrolled in a pregnancy study. V and J are TRBV7-2 and TRBJ1-3; D is undetermined. The source material was CD4+ T cells from peripheral blood mononuclear cells, sampled in the first trimester of pregnancy. The CDR3 nucleotides are TGTGCCAGCAGCAGGGAGTCTGGAAACACCATATATTTT. Translated, it gives CASSRESGNTIYF.